The 27 T cell receptor beta chains listed next were all sequenced from one sample in a study of T cell responses to AZD1222 COVID-19 vaccine. Profiling relied on immunoSEQ multiplex PCR, and the TCRdb table lists in-frame clones only, not all of them. Here the sample spans approximately 80,000 clones, about nine tenths being singletons. The sequenced sample was peripheral blood, obtained on day 0 of AZD1222 vaccination. The receptors were gathered from an adult in good health.

The chain employs TRBV19 and TRBJ2-2, with D unresolved. The CDR3 runs 11 residues. CDR1 is LNHDA, CDR2 SQIVND, per germline (reference sequence). Trimming took 5 bases from V and 9 from J, leaving 7 bases between them. CDR3 nucleotides: TGTGCCAGTAGTCCCAGCAGGGAGCTGTTTTTT. Amino acids: CASSPSRELFF.

The rearrangement uses TRBV5-1 and TRBJ1-1; no definite D call. This CDR3 region has 14 residues. The V and J ends lost 0 bases and 2 bases respectively, with 8 bases between them. CDR1 and CDR2 from the germline V gene are SGHRS and YFSETQ. This CDR3 is CASSLVAQNTEAFF. CDR3 nucleotides: TGCGCCAGCAGCTTGGTGGCCCAAAACACTGAAGCTTTCTTT.

The rearrangement uses TRBV7-3 and TRBJ2-1; D perhaps matches TRBD2 (6 bases). Germline CDR1 reads SGHTA; CDR2 reads FQGTGA. V lost 5 bases to trimming and J lost 9 bases, with 11 bases between them. CDR3 size: 12 residues. The DNA of the CDR3 is TGTGCCAGCAGCCACCCCGGGGGTGAGCAGTTCTTC. Residues: CASSHPGGEQFF.

This clone was counted once. The chain links TRBV3-1 (or the pseudogene TRBV3-2) to TRBJ1-2; TRBD1 might be the D (6 bases). The germline gives CDR1 LGHDT, CDR2 YNNKEL (reference sequence). The CDR3 length is 14 residues. V was clipped by 0 bases and J by 6 bases, with 11 bases between them. CDR3 bases: TGTGCCAGCAGCCAAGATCCAGGGGTGGATGGCTACACCTTC. It yields the protein CASSQDPGVDGYTF.

This clone is a singleton in its sample. V is TRBV6-5 and J is TRBJ1-3; perhaps TRBD1 as D (6 bases). The CDR3 covers 15 residues. The V and J ends lost 2 bases and 0 bases respectively, with 8 bases between them. Looked up from germline, CDR1 is MNHEY and CDR2 is SVGAGI. CDR3 nucleotide sequence: TGTGCCAGCAGTTACGGAGGGGGCTCTGGAAACACCATATATTTT. It encodes CASSYGGGSGNTIYF.

Only one count was recorded for this clone. The rearrangement joins TRBV5-1 to TRBJ2-3, with 12 positions matching TRBD2. The germline gives CDR1 SGHRS, CDR2 YFSETQ. The ends lost 5 bases at V and 11 bases at J; junction bases unmatched: 9. CDR3 length: 14 residues. The CDR3 loop is CASRGTSGRREQYF. CDR3 nucleotide sequence: TGCGCCAGCAGGGGGACTAGCGGGCGTAGGGAGCAGTATTTT.

This chain joins TRBV20-1 and TRBJ2-7; a possible D gene is TRBD2 (5 bases). Trimming removed 3 bases from V and 0 bases from J, with 12 bases in between. Germline V gives CDR1 DFQATT, CDR2 SNEGSKA (reference sequence). This CDR3 is built from 14 residues. The CDR3 DNA follows: TGCAGTGCTAGTTTGGGAGTAGGCTCCTACGAGCAGTACTTC. This gives the protein CSASLGVGSYEQYF.

The chain carries TRBV7-3 and TRBJ2-2; possible D gene TRBD1, 5 bases. The CDR3 sequence is 15 residues long. V shed 5 bases and J shed 2 bases, with 12 bases lying between them. Looked up from germline, CDR1 is SGHTA and CDR2 is FQGTGA. In DNA, the CDR3 is TGTGCCAGCAGCCCCGGACAAGCCAACACCGGGGAGCTGTTTTTT. It yields the protein CASSPGQANTGELFF.

V usage is TRBV20-1 and J usage is TRBJ1-3; D gene ambiguous. Trimming cost V 3 bases and J 0 bases, with 6 bases left between them. This CDR3 has 13 residues. Germline V gene sequence: CDR1 DFQATT, CDR2 SNEGSKA (reference sequence). In DNA form, the CDR3 reads TGCAGTGCTAGTGTTCACTCTGGAAACACCATATATTTT. It encodes CSASVHSGNTIYF.

The V call is TRBV5-1, the J call TRBJ1-1, with 8 bases aligning to TRBD1. Losses at the gene ends were 5 bases for V and 4 bases for J; bases not matched to a gene: 13. Germline CDR1 is SGHRS and CDR2 is YFSETQ. The CDR3 runs to 16 residues. CDR3 loop: CASSQGGQAGSTEAFF. CDR3 DNA: TGCGCCAGCAGTCAAGGGGGACAGGCAGGATCCACTGAAGCTTTCTTT.

The DNA for the CDR3 is TGCGCCAGCAGTTACTCTAGCGGGAGGGCCGTCGATGAGCAGTTCTTC. Translating it yields CASSYSSGRAVDEQFF. The gene calls are TRBV10-1 and TRBJ2-1; 12 bases line up with TRBD2. The germline V gene has CDR1 WNHNN and CDR2 SYGVQD (reference sequence). This CDR3 has 16 amino acids. With V trimmed by 5 bases and J by 8 bases, 10 bases remained unmatched.

The chain is built from TRBV6-2 or TRBV6-3 and TRBJ2-5, with 9 bases aligning to TRBD1. This CDR3 is 16 amino acids long. J gave up 5 bases and V 4 bases, and 11 bases lay outside the gene matches. From germline, CDR1 is MNHEY and CDR2 SVGEGT. The CDR3 coding sequence is TGTGCCAGCAGTTCCGGGACAGGGATTATTCACGAGACCCAGTACTTC. Translation gives CASSSGTGIIHETQYF.

The chain links TRBV4-1 to TRBJ1-5, with a possible D match to TRBD1 (5 bases). Germline CDR1 MGHRA, CDR2 YSYEKL. The CDR3 runs to 15 residues. V was cut by 0 bases and J by 5 bases, with 11 bases left in between. The CDR3 sequence is CASSQEGLRHQPQHF. DNA for the CDR3: TGCGCCAGCAGCCAAGAGGGACTACGCCATCAGCCCCAGCATTTT.

The chain links TRBV5-6 to TRBJ1-1; 7 positions agree with TRBD1. The CDR3 is 15 residues long. The trim removed 4 bases at V and 5 bases at J, leaving 11 bases unmatched. The germline gives CDR1 SGHDT, CDR2 YYEEEE. The DNA of the CDR3 is TGTGCCAGCAGCCTAGAAACAGGGGCAAGGACTGAAGCTTTCTTT. Its translation: CASSLETGARTEAFF. The entire variable domain, with the rest obtained from reference TRBV5-6 and TRBJ1-1, is as follows: DAGVTQSPTHLIKTRGQQVTLRCSPKSGHDTVSWYQQALGQGPQFIFQYYEEEERQRGNFPDRFSGHQFPNYSSELNVNALLLGDSALYLCASSLETGARTEAFFGQGTRLTVV.

The genes are TRBV11-3 and TRBJ2-2, with TRBD2 matching over 11 bases. Germline assignment: CDR1 SGHNT and CDR2 YENEEA. The V segment lost 4 bases and the J segment 7 bases; nucleotides outside the gene matches: 5. CDR3 length: 15 residues. The CDR3 DNA is TGTGCCAGCAGCTCTTTAGCGGGAGGGCACGGGGAGCTGTTTTTT. Protein product: CASSSLAGGHGELFF.

This chain uses TRBV12-5 with TRBJ1-1; D gene ambiguous. Germline CDR1 reads LGHNT; CDR2 reads FRNRAP. The CDR3 is 13 amino acids. Trimming shortened V by 6 bases and J by 1 base, and 9 bases separated the two germline ends. The DNA of the CDR3 is TGTGCTAGTGGCGGCCTGCAGAACACTGAAGCTTTCTTT. Amino acid sequence: CASGGLQNTEAFF.

The V and J genes are TRBV5-6 and TRBJ2-7; D gene ambiguous. V was clipped by 6 bases and J by 2 bases, with 15 bases between them. The CDR3 totals 14 residues. The germline V gene has CDR1 SGHDT and CDR2 YYEEEE. The chain's CDR3 is CASNTWALTYEQYF. CDR3 DNA: TGTGCCAGCAACACCTGGGCACTGACCTACGAGCAGTACTTC.

The rearrangement uses TRBV10-3 and TRBJ2-3, with 7 bases identical to TRBD1. CDR1 is ENHRY and CDR2 is SYGVKD in the germline V gene. The CDR3 spans 14 residues. The V gene end was trimmed by 4 bases and the J gene end by 5 bases; junction bases not matched to a gene: 6. The CDR3 DNA reads as TGTGCCATCAGTGCCCGGGACAGCCAAGATACGCAGTATTTT. Its protein is CAISARDSQDTQYF.

The V and J genes are TRBV7-9 and TRBJ2-7, with D perhaps TRBD2 (5 bases). Germline loops: CDR1 SEHNR, CDR2 FQNEAQ (reference sequence). V was cut by 4 bases and J by 8 bases, with 12 bases left in between. This CDR3 is built from 12 residues. The DNA of the CDR3 is TGTGCCAGCAGCTCCGGACTCGACCAGCAGTACTTC. It yields the protein CASSSGLDQQYF. Looking up the rest from reference TRBV7-9 and TRBJ2-7 gives the full variable domain: DTGVSQNPRHKITKRGQNVTFRCDPISEHNRLYWYRQTLGQGPEFLTYFQNEAQLEKSRLLSDRFSAERPKGSFSTLEIQRTEQGDSAMYLCASSSGLDQQYFGPGTRLTVT.

The rearrangement joins TRBV11-2 to TRBJ2-1; D remains unclear. Germline lookup yields CDR1 SGHAT and CDR2 FQNNGV. V gave up 1 base and J gave up 0 bases, with 10 bases separating them. The CDR3 totals 16 residues. In nucleotides, the CDR3 is TGTGCCAGCAGCTTAGTTGTTATAAGCTCCTACAATGAGCAGTTCTTC. The encoded protein is CASSLVVISSYNEQFF.

The chain has TRBV11-2 and TRBJ1-4; possibly TRBD1 for D (6 bases). Trimming cost V 4 bases and J 10 bases, with 16 bases left between them. The CDR3 covers 14 residues. Germline-derived CDR1 and CDR2 are SGHAT and FQNNGV. CDR3 nucleotide sequence: TGTGCCAGCAGCTGGGGGGCCCATACAGGAAAACTGTTTTTT. This translates into CASSWGAHTGKLFF.

This chain links TRBV9 with TRBJ2-3; D is unclear. The V gene's germline CDR1 is SGDLS and CDR2 YYNGEE. Trimming took 4 bases from V and 2 from J, leaving 20 bases between them. CDR3 length equals 17 residues. CDR3 residues: CASSFPSGGGPTDTQYF. In DNA, the CDR3 is TGTGCCAGCAGCTTCCCGAGTGGTGGCGGACCCACAGATACGCAGTATTTT.

V is TRBV9 and J is TRBJ1-1, with TRBD1 identical over 7 bases. V lost 3 bases and J lost 6; bases outside the gene matches: 11. Germline values: CDR1 SGDLS, CDR2 YYNGEE. This CDR3 comprises 15 residues. In DNA form, the CDR3 reads TGTGCCAGCAGCGGACGACAGGGTCTTTTCGCTGAAGCTTTCTTT. Its translation: CASSGRQGLFAEAFF.

The rearrangement uses TRBV9 and TRBJ2-5, with 7 bases aligning to TRBD1. The germline gives CDR1 SGDLS, CDR2 YYNGEE. The V segment lost 0 bases and the J segment 2 bases; nucleotides outside the gene matches: 4. The CDR3 is 15 residues long. The CDR3 sequence is CASSVGDRAQETQYF. The CDR3 nucleotides are TGTGCCAGCAGCGTAGGAGACAGGGCGCAAGAGACCCAGTACTTC.

The J gene is TRBJ2-6, the V gene TRBV19; no firm D call. Germline loops: CDR1 LNHDA, CDR2 SQIVND (reference sequence). V shed 7 bases and J shed 0 bases, with 10 bases lying between them. CDR3 length: 15 amino acids. CDR3 sequence: CASNARRSGANVLTF. For the CDR3, the DNA is TGTGCCAGTAACGCCCGACGCTCTGGGGCCAACGTCCTGACTTTC.

This clone is a singleton in its sample. The chain recombines TRBV11-2 with TRBJ2-1; 8 bases are a match to TRBD1. CDR1 and CDR2 from the germline V gene are SGHAT and FQNNGV. Trimming cost V 5 bases and J 1 base; bases outside gene matches: 4. This CDR3 is built from 15 residues. The CDR3, as DNA: TGTGCCAGCAGCCGCCGACAGGGGTCCTACAATGAGCAGTTCTTC. It codes for CASSRRQGSYNEQFF.

The chain recombines TRBV19 with TRBJ1-1, with D possibly being TRBD1 (5 bases). Germline V gene lookup returns CDR1 LNHDA and CDR2 SQIVND (reference sequence). This CDR3 comprises 11 residues. With 5 bases removed from V and 8 bases from J, the gap between germline ends came to 9 bases. CDR3 DNA: TGTGCCAGTAGTGGGGCCGCGGAAGCTTTCTTT. Translated, it gives CASSGAAEAFF.